This T cell receptor (beta chain) was identified in a study of cytomegalovirus exposure and HLA in healthy donors. Study summary: Genotyping showed roughly 77% of 398 donors falling in the Caucasian-associated ancestry cluster.

Points on this clone: Its matching antigen is unknown.

V was pared by 6 bases and J by 8 bases, with 12 bases of the junction left unmatched. Per germline, CDR1 SQVTM and CDR2 ANQGSEA. The CDR3 length is 13 residues. Overall study findings and caveats: In an earlier analysis, productive rearrangement rates for most beta V segments clustered near 87% or 30%. TCR beta chains numbering more than 150 were designated cytomegalovirus-associated. Accurate HLA-A and HLA-B prediction from TCR beta sequences was reported for most subjects.

The study ran its PCR with 60 Vbeta and 13 Jbeta primers. Data came from immunoSEQ multiplex PCR; TCRdb stores just in-frame clones and leaves some out. The sample has some 110,000 clones; approximately 70% are singletons. Sequenced sample: PBMCs. The TCR comes from a man under 40 in good health and CMV-seropositive. V and J are TRBV29-1 and TRBJ1-2, with 7 positions matching TRBD1. CDR3 coding DNA: TGCAGCGTCCGCTCAGGGGGAACAGGGGGCTACACCTTC. Translation gives CSVRSGGTGGYTF.